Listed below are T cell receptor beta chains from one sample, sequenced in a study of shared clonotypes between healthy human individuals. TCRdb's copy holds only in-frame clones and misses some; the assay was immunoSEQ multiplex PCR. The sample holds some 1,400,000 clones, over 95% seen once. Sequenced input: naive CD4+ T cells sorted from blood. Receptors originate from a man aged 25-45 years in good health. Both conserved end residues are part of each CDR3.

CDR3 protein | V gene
CASGKDSQETQYF | TRBV7-3
CASSSPESTDTQYF | TRBV5-1
CASSRSGTGDYEQYF | TRBV5-1
CASSSLAHNEQFF | TRBV6-1
CASSPSYDPSYEQYF | TRBV18
CASSLDGTGELFF | TRBV7-9
CASSRGGDEQFF | TRBV30
CALLGAIQYF | TRBV15
CASSIGAVTGELFF | TRBV5-8
CASSLSPNVETQYF | TRBV5-1
CASSSSGRDTEAFF | TRBV7-9
CASKEGGYTF | TRBV6-1
CASRTPSGRYTGELFF | TRBV7-2
CASSSQSGRIYNEQFF | TRBV11-2
CASSLDRAGNTDTQYF | TRBV7-6
CASSKGQGKETQYF | TRBV11-3
CASTRTMNTEAFF | TRBV6-1
CSVDRTANTEAFF | TRBV29-1
CASSSSRRSNQPQHF | TRBV6-5
CASRHRLAGNGETQYF | TRBV2
CASSEYGGGIETQYF | TRBV25-1
CASSRIGGEKLFF | TRBV25-1
CASSLDRVLDTQYF | TRBV7-2
CASSIGFSNQPQHF | TRBV19
CATSRGRDRGDEQYF | TRBV15
CASSLTSGATYNEQFF | TRBV13